This passage covers 10 T cell receptor beta chains from one sample sequenced in a study of beta chain features in type 1 diabetes. Reverse transcribing all isolated RNA meant expressed TCRB transcripts were sequenced. Assay used: immunoSEQ multiplex PCR; TCRdb lists only in-frame clones, some missing. The sample lists about 900,000 clones; roughly 15% were seen once. The sequenced material came from naive CD4+ T cells from blood. The receptor source for this set is a woman in her late teens or twenties in good health.

This chain joins TRBV27 and TRBJ2-6, with 8 bases aligning to TRBD2. This CDR3 spans 17 amino acids. After removal of 3 bases from V and 1 base from J, the junction contained 5 bases not matched to a gene. Germline CDR1 reads MNHEY; CDR2 reads SMNVEV (reference sequence). This chain's CDR3 is CASSLLGTRSGANVLTF. Here the CDR3 DNA reads TGTGCCAGCAGTTTGTTGGGGACTAGGTCTGGGGCCAACGTCCTGACTTTC.

Only a few counts were recorded for this clone. This sequence joins TRBV6-5 and TRBJ2-3, with D perhaps matching TRBD2 (6 bases). The CDR3 is 15 amino acids. V shed 2 bases and J shed 1 base, with 10 bases lying between them. CDR1 and CDR2 from the germline V gene are MNHEY and SVGAGI. CDR3 bases: TGTGCCAGCAGTTACGGGGGGTCCCGCACAGATACGCAGTATTTT. This gives the protein CASSYGGSRTDTQYF.

J is TRBJ1-2 and V is TRBV27, with D perhaps TRBD1 (6 bases). CDR1 is MNHEY and CDR2 is SMNVEV in the germline V gene (reference sequence). Trimming left V 5 bases short and J 1 base short, with 8 bases between. This CDR3 contains 13 residues. CDR3 sequence (DNA): TGTGCCAGCAGTAGGGGGGGTAACTATGGCTACACCTTC. Amino acid sequence: CASSRGGNYGYTF.

This clone showed up just a few times. The chain carries TRBV27 and TRBJ2-5; D is unclear. The CDR3 has 13 residues. Per germline, CDR1 MNHEY and CDR2 SMNVEV (reference sequence). The germline V and J ends were trimmed by 1 base and 5 bases, with 8 bases remaining between them. The CDR3 DNA reads TGTGCCAGCAGTTTATTTCCGTGGGAGACCCAGTACTTC. Its translation is CASSLFPWETQYF.

This clone was found a few times. The CDR3 DNA follows: TGCGCCAGCAGCTTCGGACACAACAGGGAAGGAACGCAGTATTTT. Translating gives CASSFGHNREGTQYF. V gene TRBV5-1 combines with J gene TRBJ2-3, with D possibly TRBD1 on 6 matching bases. The germline V and J ends were trimmed by 2 bases and 9 bases, with 19 bases remaining between them. Germline CDR1 SGHRS, CDR2 YFSETQ. The CDR3 totals 15 residues. The whole variable domain, remainder taken from reference TRBV5-1 and TRBJ2-3, is KAGVTQTPRYLIKTRGQQVTLSCSPISGHRSVSWYQQTPGQGLQFLFEYFSETQRNKGNFPGRFSGRQFSNSRSEMNVSTLELGDSALYLCASSFGHNREGTQYFGPGTRLTVL.

There are a few counts of this clone. V and J are TRBV7-9 and TRBJ2-1; 7 nucleotides align to TRBD2. The germline gives CDR1 SEHNR, CDR2 FQNEAQ (reference sequence). Unmatched junction bases numbered 6, after V lost 1 base and J lost 9 bases. The CDR3 extends over 14 amino acids. The DNA for the CDR3 is TGTGCCAGCAGCTTAGGTAGCGGGCGACGTGAGCAGTTCTTC. Residues: CASSLGSGRREQFF.

In DNA form, the CDR3 reads TGTGCCACCAGCTCACTAGGAACCTCCTACAATGAGCAGTTCTTC. Translation gives CATSSLGTSYNEQFF. V is TRBV15 and J is TRBJ2-1, with a possible D match to TRBD2 (5 bases). Germline lookup yields CDR1 LNHNV and CDR2 YYDKDF (reference sequence). The CDR3 contains 15 residues. Trimming removed 5 bases at V and 0 bases at J, with 11 bases between. The whole variable domain, remainder taken from reference TRBV15 and TRBJ2-1, is DAMVIQNPRYQVTQFGKPVTLSCSQTLNHNVMYWYQQKSSQAPKLLFHYYDKDFNNEADTPDNFQSRRPNTSFCFLDIRSPGLGDTAMYLCATSSLGTSYNEQFFGPGTRLTVL.

The chain uses TRBV9 and TRBJ2-7; TRBD2 matches 9 bases. V shed 4 bases, J shed 4 bases, and the junction held 15 bases outside the gene matches. The germline gives CDR1 SGDLS, CDR2 YYNGEE. The CDR3 is 17 residues long. The DNA of the CDR3 is TGTGCCAGCAGCCCCCGGACAGGTTTAGCGGGGGATTACGAGCAGTACTTC. Its protein is CASSPRTGLAGDYEQYF. The whole variable domain, filled in from reference TRBV9 and TRBJ2-7, reads DSGVTQTPKHLITATGQRVTLRCSPRSGDLSVYWYQQSLDQGLQFLIQYYNGEERAKGNILERFSAQQFPDLHSELNLSSLELGDSALYFCASSPRTGLAGDYEQYFGPGTRLTVT.

This clone was counted between two and nine times. The chain uses TRBV6-1 and TRBJ1-5; D not certain. CDR3 length: 12 residues. From germline, CDR1 is MNHNS and CDR2 SASEGT. Trimming took 1 base from V and 6 from J, leaving 4 bases between them. The CDR3 loop reads CASSEVGQPQHF. CDR3 nucleotide sequence: TGTGCCAGCAGTGAAGTCGGTCAGCCCCAGCATTTT.

The genes are TRBV9 and TRBJ1-2, with D possibly matching TRBD1 (5 bases). The CDR3 loop spans 14 amino acids. V lost 3 bases to trimming and J lost 4 bases, with 13 bases between them. The V gene's germline CDR1 is SGDLS and CDR2 YYNGEE. As DNA, the CDR3 is TGTGCCAGCAGCGAGGGGACGGGACCCTATGGCTACACCTTC. It specifies CASSEGTGPYGYTF.